The sequence of this T cell receptor beta chain was determined in a study of post-analysis software for immune sequencing data. Findings and limits, study-wide: Comparison with controls showed significantly lower normalized Chao1 diversity in multiple sclerosis patients. F-measure co-clustering was strong for batch-matched samples. Patients carried 4 or 5 TRBV segments more frequently than controls did, and TRBV5-6, TRBV5-1 and TRBV20-1 were among them.

With respect to this clonotype: Antigen: not known. One end of the junction is discordant with germline, which a read error may explain.

The authors incorporated unique molecular identifiers into the TCR beta cDNA libraries. TCRdb reprocessed the PCR reads via MiXCR and lists one record per CDR3 protein. The sample consists of some 260,000 distinct CDR3 sequences, approximately 34% of them appearing once. Germline V lookup: CDR1 SEHNR, CDR2 FQNEAQ (reference sequence). The CDR3 has 12 residues. The receptor was isolated from a girl aged 10 to 17 with multiple sclerosis. The sequencing input was blood. The chain uses TRBV7-9 and TRBJ2-7; no definite D call. The DNA for the CDR3 is TGTGCCAGCAGCTTAGGCAGAAATGAGCGGTACTTC. Its protein is CASSLGRNERYF.